These 20 T cell receptor beta chains came from one sample sequenced in a study of T-cell reconstitution after alpha-beta-depleted transplantation in children. The TCRbeta library was prepared with unique molecular identifiers. TCRdb recomputed calls from the PCR reads with MiXCR, one row per CDR3 protein. The sample yields roughly 100,000 distinct CDR3 sequences, more than 7% seen once. Here the sequenced sample was PBMCs from the stem cell graft donor, taken from the stem cell graft. Receptor source: a human donor who donated a stem cell graft to a child with congenital amegakaryocytic thrombocytopenia.

At least ten counts were recorded for this clonotype. The V and J genes are TRBV4-2 and TRBJ1-6; D is uncertain. This CDR3 is 15 amino acids long. Germline-derived CDR1 and CDR2 are LGHNA and YNFKEQ. Between the trimmed V and J ends, which lost 0 bases and 7 bases, there was a span of 10 bases. CDR3 bases: TGTGCCAGCAGCCAAGATCTAGGGAGAAATTCACCCCTCCACTTT. Protein product: CASSQDLGRNSPLHF.

The table lists this clonotype with many counts. The rearrangement links TRBV20-1 to TRBJ2-1, with TRBD2 identical over 9 bases. J gave up 1 base and V 3 bases, and 7 bases lay outside the gene matches. This CDR3 contains 16 residues. The germline CDR1 and CDR2 sequences are DFQATT and SNEGSKA (reference sequence). CDR3 coding DNA: TGCAGTGCTAGTTTGGCGGGAGGGCCGTCCTACAATGAGCAGTTCTTC. It codes for CSASLAGGPSYNEQFF.

This chain uses TRBV13 with TRBJ2-6; 12 nucleotides agree with TRBD2. With V trimmed by 3 bases and J by 0 bases, 6 bases remained unmatched. The V gene's germline CDR1 is PRHDT and CDR2 FYEKMQ (reference sequence). This CDR3 region has 19 residues. The CDR3 sequence is CASSLTSGRQSSGANVLTF. The DNA of the CDR3 is TGTGCCAGCAGCTTGACTAGCGGGAGACAAAGCTCTGGGGCCAACGTCCTGACTTTC.

There are many counts of this clonotype. J is TRBJ2-1 and V is TRBV3-1; D call uncertain. This CDR3 spans 15 amino acids. CDR1 and CDR2 (germline): LGHDT, YNNKEL (reference sequence). V gave up 4 bases and J gave up 5 bases, with 15 bases separating them. The CDR3 spells CASSRYSIKDNEQFF. CDR3 in DNA: TGTGCCAGCAGCCGTTATAGTATAAAGGACAATGAGCAGTTCTTC.

This clonotype appeared many times. The CDR3 loop is CASSLVRQGQETQYF. As DNA, the CDR3 is TGTGCCAGCAGCTTGGTACGCCAGGGGCAAGAGACCCAGTACTTC. The chain recombines TRBV5-4 with TRBJ2-5, with D perhaps matching TRBD1 (6 bases). Germline V CDR1 and CDR2: SGHNT, YYREEE (reference sequence). V was pared by 0 bases and J by 2 bases, with 11 bases between. This CDR3 has 15 amino acids.

This clonotype was seen repeatedly, ten times or more. The chain employs TRBV11-2 and TRBJ2-3; TRBD1 is a possible D gene (5 bases). Trimming removed 5 bases at V and 1 base at J, with 10 bases between. CDR3 length: 14 amino acids. The germline gives CDR1 SGHAT, CDR2 FQNNGV. The CDR3 region has the DNA TGTGCCAGCAGCGACGTAGGGGGCACAGATACGCAGTATTTT. Translating it yields CASSDVGGTDTQYF.

This clonotype was seen repeatedly, ten times or more. The chain recombines TRBV5-1 with TRBJ2-5; weak D call: TRBD1 (6 bases). The germline V and J ends were trimmed by 0 bases and 2 bases, with 8 bases remaining between them. The germline gives CDR1 SGHRS, CDR2 YFSETQ. The CDR3 loop spans 14 amino acids. CDR3 nucleotide sequence: TGCGCCAGCAGCTTGGTGACAGGACAAGAGACCCAGTACTTC. Amino acids: CASSLVTGQETQYF.

Many counts were recorded for this clonotype. The chain has TRBV20-1 and TRBJ1-1, with 7 bases aligning to TRBD1. Germline trimming cut 5 bases from V and 6 bases from J; bases unmatched to any gene: 18. The CDR3 covers 16 residues. Germline CDR1 is DFQATT and CDR2 is SNEGSKA (reference sequence). Here the CDR3 DNA reads TGCAGTGCTCCGAGACCGCAGGGGGGAAAGTTCGCTGAAGCTTTCTTT. Its translation is CSAPRPQGGKFAEAFF.

This clonotype was found many times. V and J are TRBV11-3 and TRBJ2-2; D not certain. Germline CDR1 reads SGHNT; CDR2 reads YENEEA. The CDR3 contains 13 residues. V was pared by 1 base and J by 5 bases, with 5 bases between. The CDR3 reads CASSLAVTGELFF. The CDR3 nucleotides are TGTGCCAGCAGCTTAGCGGTGACCGGGGAGCTGTTTTTT.

The chain couples TRBV7-2 to TRBJ2-1, with D perhaps matching TRBD2 (6 bases). The CDR3 runs to 14 residues. V lost 1 base and J 8 bases, leaving 12 bases between the germline ends. CDR1 is SGHTA and CDR2 is FQGNSA in the germline V gene. This CDR3 reads CASSLVHGSHEQFF. The DNA for the CDR3 is TGTGCCAGCAGCTTAGTCCACGGGAGTCATGAGCAGTTCTTC.

In its sample, this clonotype was seen many times. This chain joins TRBV20-1 and TRBJ2-1; 12 bases line up with TRBD1. Germline assignment: CDR1 DFQATT and CDR2 SNEGSKA (reference sequence). J gave up 9 bases and V 7 bases, and 13 bases lay outside the gene matches. This CDR3 has 15 amino acids. CDR3 nucleotides: TGCAGTGTAGCCGGGACAGGGGGCTTTATCGGTGAGCAGTTCTTC. Its protein product is CSVAGTGGFIGEQFF.

This clonotype occurred many times. This chain joins TRBV11-2 and TRBJ2-1; 7 bases fit TRBD1. The CDR3 spans 15 residues. J was trimmed by 5 bases and V by 4 bases; bases with no gene match: 8. Germline CDR1 is SGHAT and CDR2 is FQNNGV. The DNA for the CDR3 is TGTGCCAGCAGCTCTTGGACAGGTAAAGACAATGAGCAGTTCTTC. Protein product: CASSSWTGKDNEQFF.

This clonotype has a count of ten or more. The chain carries TRBV7-9 and TRBJ2-7, with D uncertain. This CDR3 is 12 amino acids long. Between the trimmed V and J ends, which lost 4 bases and 3 bases, there was a span of 7 bases. In germline, CDR1 is SEHNR, CDR2 FQNEAQ (reference sequence). DNA of the CDR3: TGTGCCAGCAGCTCTATGGGCTACGAGCAGTACTTC. This gives the protein CASSSMGYEQYF.

This clonotype was found many times. The V gene is TRBV20-1, the J gene TRBJ2-1; 7 bases are a match to TRBD2. CDR1 is DFQATT, CDR2 SNEGSKA, per germline (reference sequence). J gave up 9 bases and V 0 bases, and 8 bases lay outside the gene matches. The CDR3 sequence is 14 residues long. This chain's CDR3 is CSARDPGLVIEQFF. The CDR3 bases are TGCAGTGCTAGAGATCCTGGACTAGTTATTGAGCAGTTCTTC.

In this sample, this clonotype turned up many times. One end of the junction varies from germline; a read error may be responsible. The gene calls are TRBV29-1 and TRBJ2-1; the D gene is possibly TRBD1 (5 bases). The CDR3 sequence is 13 residues long. Germline V CDR1 and CDR2: SQVTM, ANQGSEA. Written as DNA, the CDR3 is TGCAGCGTGGAAGACAGCGTTTACAATGAGCAGTTCTTC. It encodes CSVEDSVYNEQFF.

At least ten counts were recorded for this clonotype. The rearrangement joins TRBV7-9 to TRBJ1-5; D is unclear. Trimming removed 4 bases from V and 4 bases from J, with 17 bases in between. CDR1 is SEHNR, CDR2 FQNEAQ, per germline (reference sequence). The CDR3 has 16 amino acids. The CDR3 DNA reads as TGTGCCAGCAGCTCAACCCGCGACGGAGGGAATCAGCCCCAGCATTTT. Amino acids: CASSSTRDGGNQPQHF.

V and J are TRBV29-1 and TRBJ2-1; D is tentatively TRBD1 or TRBD2 (5 bases each). The CDR3 length is 15 residues. V was pared by 4 bases and J by 4 bases, with 17 bases between. Per the germline V gene, CDR1 is SQVTM and CDR2 is ANQGSEA. The CDR3 loop is CSVGHSRGPYNEQFF. The DNA of the CDR3 is TGCAGCGTTGGTCACTCGAGGGGCCCTTACAATGAGCAGTTCTTC.

This clonotype was seen ten or more times. The chain couples TRBV5-1 to TRBJ2-1; TRBD1 agrees at 10 bases. The CDR3 spans 15 residues. Germline CDR1 and CDR2: SGHRS and YFSETQ. V dropped 4 bases and J dropped 2; count of bases not matched to a gene: 3. The CDR3 spells CASSTGQGAYNEQFF. The CDR3 DNA is TGCGCCAGCAGCACCGGACAGGGGGCCTACAATGAGCAGTTCTTC.

The V and J genes are TRBV7-2 and TRBJ2-2, with D maybe TRBD2 (6 bases). Trimming removed 4 bases from V and 2 bases from J, with 17 bases in between. The CDR3 totals 17 residues. CDR1 and CDR2 (germline): SGHTA, FQGNSA. CDR3 bases: TGTGCCAGCAGCTCCGTCGGGATGGGAGGAAACACCGGGGAGCTGTTTTTT. Translated, it gives CASSSVGMGGNTGELFF.

There are many counts of this clonotype. The chain links TRBV10-1 to TRBJ1-1; no definite D call. Germline-derived CDR1 and CDR2 are WNHNN and SYGVQD (reference sequence). V was trimmed by 0 bases and J by 7 bases, leaving 15 bases between them. The CDR3 spans 15 residues. The CDR3 DNA is TGCGCCAGCAGTGAGTCCTCTAAGGGCTCGAATGAAGCTTTCTTT. Its translation: CASSESSKGSNEAFF.